The 17 T cell receptor beta chains listed next were all sequenced from one sample in a study of T-cell reconstitution after alpha-beta-depleted transplantation in children. Preparation of the TCRbeta library used unique molecular identifiers. TCRdb re-derived calls from the PCR reads in MiXCR, one entry per CDR3 protein. The sample has over 100,000 distinct CDR3 sequences; around 5.9% are singletons. The material sequenced was PBMCs, mostly from graft donor cells, taken 60 days after TCRalphabeta/CD19-depleted stem cell transplant. Source of these receptors: a female patient aged 2-10 years who had a stem cell transplant for Fanconi anemia, so the T cells may come from the graft donor.

About this clonotype itself: At one of its ends the junction is not consistent with the germline gene, which may arise from a read error. J is TRBJ2-7 and V is TRBV18; D possibly corresponds to TRBD1 (6 bases). CDR3 length equals 14 residues. From germline, CDR1 is KGHSH and CDR2 LQKENI. The DNA of the CDR3 is TGTGCCAGCTCACCAACAGGGATCCCCTACCAGCAGTACTTC. Protein: CASSPTGIPYQQYF.

The rearrangement joins TRBV7-9 to TRBJ2-5, with D perhaps matching TRBD2 (5 bases). The CDR3 sequence is 15 residues long. CDR1 and CDR2 (germline): SEHNR, FQNEAQ (reference sequence). With 4 bases removed from V and 4 bases from J, the gap between germline ends came to 16 bases. CDR3 DNA sequence: TGTGCCAGCAGCTCGTTAGGAGGAGAGGGAGAGACCCAGTACTTC. This encodes CASSSLGGEGETQYF.

This clonotype was counted ten times or more. The chain is built from TRBV7-9 and TRBJ2-7; TRBD2 agrees at 8 bases. There are 13 residues in the CDR3. CDR1 and CDR2 from the germline V gene are SEHNR and FQNEAQ (reference sequence). Trimming took 5 bases from V and 6 from J; bases not matched to a gene: 6. The CDR3 coding sequence is TGTGCCAGCAGCCCGACTAGCGTAAGCGAGCAGTACTTC. Protein product: CASSPTSVSEQYF.

This clonotype was counted at least ten times. The chain recombines TRBV18 with TRBJ2-7; D possibly uses TRBD1 or TRBD2 (5 bases each). V dropped 3 bases and J dropped 3 bases, with 18 bases sitting between them. Germline V gene lookup returns CDR1 KGHSH and CDR2 LQKENI. The CDR3 is made up of 16 amino acids. CDR3 DNA sequence: TGTGCCAGCTCACCCCGTCAGGGAGTTGTAGACTACGAGCAGTACTTC. Translated, it gives CASSPRQGVVDYEQYF.

This clonotype was seen a handful of times. V is TRBV12-3 or TRBV12-4 and J is TRBJ1-4; maybe TRBD1 (5 bases). The CDR3 covers 15 residues. V gave up 5 bases and J gave up 10 bases, with 20 bases separating them. CDR3 in amino acids: CASSTGNGVGAKLFF. The CDR3 DNA reads TGTGCCAGCAGTACGGGGAACGGTGTCGGGGCAAAACTGTTTTTT.

Ten or more counts support this clonotype. The chain links TRBV12-3 or TRBV12-4 to TRBJ2-7; 11 positions match TRBD2. There are 17 residues in the CDR3. V trimming: 2 bases; J trimming: 3 bases; junction bases outside the gene matches: 9. The CDR3 coding sequence is TGTGCCAGCAGTTTACGACTAGCGGGGACCCTGAACTACGAGCAGTACTTC. Translating it yields CASSLRLAGTLNYEQYF.

The sample holds many counts of this clonotype. V is TRBV12-3 or TRBV12-4 and J is TRBJ2-3; no firm D call. The V end lost 3 bases, the J end lost 1 base, and 11 bases lay between the germline ends. This CDR3 has 15 amino acids. Here the CDR3 reads CASSFLIGGTDTQYF. The CDR3 DNA is TGTGCCAGCAGTTTTCTGATTGGTGGCACAGATACGCAGTATTTT.

The chain is built from TRBV12-3 or TRBV12-4 and TRBJ2-5; 13 bases match TRBD2. The CDR3 is made up of 15 amino acids. The junction had 7 bases not matched to a gene; V was cut back by 7 bases and J by 5 bases. CDR3 sequence: CASNLGLAGVETQYF. The DNA for the CDR3 is TGTGCCAGCAACCTCGGACTAGCGGGAGTGGAGACCCAGTACTTC.

The DNA for the CDR3 is TGCAGTGCCGCCCTTAGCGGGATCACAGATACGCAGTATTTT. Protein product: CSAALSGITDTQYF. V and J are TRBV20-1 and TRBJ2-3; 8 bases match TRBD2. The CDR3 extends over 14 amino acids. The germline gives CDR1 DFQATT, CDR2 SNEGSKA (reference sequence). J gave up 2 bases and V 6 bases, and 7 bases lay outside the gene matches.

This clonotype was seen repeatedly, ten times or more. The V call is TRBV28, the J call TRBJ1-2; perhaps TRBD1 as D (6 bases). CDR3 length: 15 residues. Trimming shortened V by 6 bases and J by 3 bases, and 17 bases separated the two germline ends. Per the germline V gene, CDR1 is MDHEN and CDR2 is SYDVKM. The CDR3 is CASRLQGTAYYGYTF. CDR3 in DNA: TGTGCCAGCAGGTTACAGGGCACAGCGTACTATGGCTACACCTTC.

V gene TRBV27 combines with J gene TRBJ2-7; D is perhaps TRBD1 (6 bases). CDR1 and CDR2 from the germline V gene are MNHEY and SMNVEV (reference sequence). This CDR3 is built from 15 residues. Trimming stripped 10 bases from V and 2 bases from J, with 21 bases between. The CDR3 DNA sequence: TGTGCCACCATTGCCCCGACAGGACAAACCTACGAGCAGTACTTC. It translates to CATIAPTGQTYEQYF.

This clonotype was counted ten times or more. The V and J genes are TRBV28 and TRBJ2-2; a possible D gene is TRBD1 (5 bases). Trimming removed 4 bases from V and 1 base from J, with 13 bases in between. Germline V gene data show CDR1 as MDHEN and CDR2 as SYDVKM. The CDR3 runs to 16 residues. Written as DNA, the CDR3 is TGTGCCAGCAGTTCCTTGAAAAGGGGGAACACCGGGGAGCTGTTTTTT. It encodes CASSSLKRGNTGELFF. Full variable domain (rest looked up from reference TRBV28 and TRBJ2-2): DVKVTQSSRYLVKRTGEKVFLECVQDMDHENMFWYRQDPGLGLRLIYFSYDVKMKEKGDIPEGYSVSREKKERFSLILESASTNQTSMYLCASSSLKRGNTGELFFGEGSRLTVL.

This clonotype was counted ten times or more. V gene TRBV28 combines with J gene TRBJ1-2, with 7 bases lining up with TRBD1. The trim removed 5 bases at V and 2 bases at J, leaving 2 bases unmatched. There are 13 residues in the CDR3. Germline V CDR1 and CDR2: MDHEN, SYDVKM. The CDR3 bases are TGTGCCAGCAGTCAGGACAGGAACTATGGCTACACCTTC. Protein sequence: CASSQDRNYGYTF.

This clonotype was counted at least ten times. The J gene is TRBJ2-1, the V gene TRBV30; 13 positions match TRBD2. Germline values: CDR1 GTSNPN, CDR2 SVGIG (reference sequence). This CDR3 is built from 14 residues. V shed 3 bases, J shed 9 bases, and the junction held 5 bases outside the gene matches. CDR3 protein: CAWSPGLAGAEQFF. CDR3 coding DNA: TGTGCCTGGAGCCCCGGACTAGCGGGAGCTGAGCAGTTCTTC.

This clonotype has a count of ten or more. CDR3 DNA sequence: TGTGCCAGCAGTTTATACCTCGGCGGGGGGGGAGTAGAGACCCAGTACTTC. Translation: CASSLYLGGGGVETQYF. The V call is TRBV28, the J call TRBJ2-5; the match to TRBD2 covers 9 bases. Germline lookup yields CDR1 MDHEN and CDR2 SYDVKM. This CDR3 spans 17 amino acids. Germline trimming cut 1 base from V and 4 bases from J; bases unmatched to any gene: 10.

This clonotype was recorded many times. The chain is built from TRBV15 and TRBJ1-4; maybe TRBD1 (5 bases). V gave up 0 bases and J gave up 0 bases, with 5 bases separating them. This CDR3 has 15 amino acids. Germline V gene data show CDR1 as LNHNV and CDR2 as YYDKDF (reference sequence). DNA for the CDR3: TGTGCCACCAGCAGAGAAGGGGCAACTAATGAAAAACTGTTTTTT. Residues: CATSREGATNEKLFF.

This clonotype was detected many times. The V gene is TRBV28, the J gene TRBJ2-5; the D call may be TRBD1 or TRBD2 (6 bases each). Per germline, CDR1 MDHEN and CDR2 SYDVKM. V was pared by 3 bases and J by 3 bases, with 14 bases between. The CDR3 extends over 15 amino acids. DNA for the CDR3: TGTGCCAGCAGTTTCTGGGGGGCGAAAGAAGAGACCCAGTACTTC. The encoded protein is CASSFWGAKEETQYF.